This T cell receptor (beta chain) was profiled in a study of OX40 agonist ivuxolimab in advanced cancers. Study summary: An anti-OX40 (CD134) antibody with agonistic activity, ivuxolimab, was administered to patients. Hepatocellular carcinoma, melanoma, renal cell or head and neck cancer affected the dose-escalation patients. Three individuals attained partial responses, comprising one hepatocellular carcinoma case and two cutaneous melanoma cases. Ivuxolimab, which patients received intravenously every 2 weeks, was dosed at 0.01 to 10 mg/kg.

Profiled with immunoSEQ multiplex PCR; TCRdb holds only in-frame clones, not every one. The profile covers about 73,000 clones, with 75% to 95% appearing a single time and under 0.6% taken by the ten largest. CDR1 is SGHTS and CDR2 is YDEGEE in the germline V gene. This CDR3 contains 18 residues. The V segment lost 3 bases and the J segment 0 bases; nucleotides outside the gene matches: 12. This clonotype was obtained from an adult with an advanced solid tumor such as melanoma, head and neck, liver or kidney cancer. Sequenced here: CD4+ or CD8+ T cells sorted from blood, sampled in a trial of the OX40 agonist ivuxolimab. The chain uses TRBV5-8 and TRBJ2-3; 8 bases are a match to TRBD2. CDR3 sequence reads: CASSSPGLGMVSTDTQYF. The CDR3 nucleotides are TGTGCCAGCAGCTCTCCGGGACTAGGGATGGTTAGCACAGATACGCAGTATTTT.